This passage covers 18 T cell receptor beta chains from one sample sequenced in a study of post-analysis software for immune sequencing data. Sequencing libraries made from TCR beta cDNA carried unique molecular identifiers. TCRdb reanalysed the PCR reads using MiXCR and keeps one entry per CDR3 protein. The table lists hundreds of thousands of distinct CDR3 sequences, 59% of them singletons. No antigens are known for them. Study-level results: TRBV segments more frequent in patients than in controls numbered roughly five and included TRBV5-6, TRBV5-1 and TRBV20-1.

Sample: blood. These receptors were obtained from a girl aged 2 to 9 with multiple sclerosis.

V is TRBV5-1 and J is TRBJ2-3; tentative D call: TRBD2 (6 bases). V was cut by 5 bases and J by 2 bases, with 9 bases left in between. This CDR3 contains 13 residues. Germline CDR1 SGHRS, CDR2 YFSETQ. DNA of the CDR3: TGCGCCAGCAGGCGGGACTTCACAGATACGCAGTATTTT. Translation: CASRRDFTDTQYF.

The chain employs TRBV6-1 and TRBJ1-4; 7 nucleotides line up with TRBD1. V lost 10 bases to trimming and J lost 4 bases; unmatched junction nucleotides: 6. CDR1 and CDR2 from the germline V gene are MNHNS and SASEGT. The CDR3 contains 13 residues. This CDR3 reads CATWGQFNEKLFF. In DNA form, the CDR3 reads TGTGCCACCTGGGGACAGTTTAATGAAAAACTGTTTTTT.

The chain uses TRBV6-6 and TRBJ2-3; D may correspond to TRBD1 or TRBD2 (5 bases each). Germline assignment: CDR1 MNHNY and CDR2 SVGAGI (reference sequence). Between the trimmed V and J ends, which lost 5 bases and 1 base, there was a span of 10 bases. The CDR3 covers 14 residues. In DNA form, the CDR3 reads TGTGCCAGCAGTCCGGTGGGGGGCACAGATACGCAGTATTTT. Amino acid sequence: CASSPVGGTDTQYF.

The genes are TRBV10-1 and TRBJ1-5; D is possibly TRBD1 (5 bases). From germline, CDR1 is WNHNN and CDR2 SYGVQD (reference sequence). This CDR3 has 13 residues. Trimming removed 4 bases at V and 4 bases at J, with 8 bases between. The CDR3 loop is CASSVWGNQPQHF. The DNA for the CDR3 is TGCGCCAGCAGTGTCTGGGGGAATCAGCCCCAGCATTTT.

The J gene is TRBJ2-4, the V gene TRBV3-1; D may be TRBD1 or TRBD2 (5 bases each). Trimming cost V 4 bases and J 4 bases, with 11 bases left between them. CDR1 is LGHDT and CDR2 is YNNKEL in the germline V gene (reference sequence). The CDR3 extends over 14 amino acids. The CDR3 nucleotides read TGTGCCAGCAGCCTTCGGGGCAGAAAAAACATTCAGTACTTC. This encodes CASSLRGRKNIQYF.

A few counts support this clonotype. CDR3 residues: CASSQGWSGYNEQFF. The CDR3, as DNA: TGCGCCAGCAGCCAAGGATGGAGCGGCTACAATGAGCAGTTCTTC. The chain joins TRBV4-3 to TRBJ2-1; a weak D match, TRBD2 (5 bases). The CDR3 is 15 amino acids. The ends were cut back, 1 base at V and 3 bases at J, with 10 bases in the middle. Germline V gene sequence: CDR1 LGHNA, CDR2 YSLEER.

This clonotype has just one count. The chain joins TRBV5-6 to TRBJ2-1; D gene uncertain. The CDR3 covers 17 residues. The V gene lost 4 bases and the J gene lost 6 bases, with 23 bases spanning the gap. CDR1 is SGHDT and CDR2 is YYEEEE in the germline V gene. The CDR3 here is CASSLFTGLTETNEQFF. The CDR3 bases are TGTGCCAGCAGCCTATTCACCGGGCTAACCGAAACCAATGAGCAGTTCTTC.

The chain couples TRBV7-9 to TRBJ2-3; 10 bases match TRBD2. The CDR3 sequence is 17 residues long. Looked up from germline, CDR1 is SEHNR and CDR2 is FQNEAQ (reference sequence). Trimming cost V 5 bases and J 0 bases; bases outside gene matches: 8. As DNA, the CDR3 is TGTGCCAGCAGCGCCACTAGCGGGATCGCTAGCACAGATACGCAGTATTTT. It codes for CASSATSGIASTDTQYF.

This clonotype was counted between two and nine times. V gene TRBV18 combines with J gene TRBJ2-3; D ambiguous. The CDR3 length is 12 residues. In germline, CDR1 is KGHSH, CDR2 LQKENI. The V gene lost 3 bases and the J gene lost 4 bases, with 5 bases spanning the gap. CDR3 in DNA: TGTGCCAGCTCACCCCCCCCAGATACGCAGTATTTT. It encodes CASSPPPDTQYF.

The chain joins TRBV2 to TRBJ1-2; the D is unclear. Germline CDR1 SNHLY, CDR2 FYNNEI. V was pared by 7 bases and J by 4 bases, with 19 bases between. CDR3 length: 15 residues. The CDR3 nucleotides are TGTGCCAGCACTAACCCGGAGGGCCCGCTCTATGGCTACACCTTC. Translating gives CASTNPEGPLYGYTF.

This clonotype was counted at least ten times. A read error may account for a junction end that differs from germline. The chain has TRBV5-1 and TRBJ2-1; D remains unclear. The CDR3 covers 13 residues. Germline V gives CDR1 SGHRS, CDR2 YFSETQ. CDR3 amino acids: CASSLVRYNEQFF. The DNA for the CDR3 is TGTGCCAGCAGCTTAGTCCGGTACAATGAGCAGTTCTTC. Combining the CDR3 with reference TRBV5-1 and TRBJ2-1 gives the whole variable domain KAGVTQTPRYLIKTRGQQVTLSCSPISGHRSVSWYQQTPGQGLQFLFEYFSETQRNKGNFPGRFSGRQFSNSRSEMNVSTLELGDSALYLCASSLVRYNEQFFGPGTRLTVL.

A remark on this clonotype: Because the CDR3's place on the DNA is in doubt, the DNA is left out and the CDR3 is given as listed by TCRdb. This chain uses TRBV20-1 with TRBJ2-3; the D call of TRBD2 is as the table states it, not checked on the DNA. Germline CDR1 reads DFQATT; CDR2 reads SNEGSKA (reference sequence). The length of the CDR3 is 14 amino acids, counting both ends. The CDR3 here is CSARDWASGAPEYF.

This clonotype was detected once. This chain links TRBV6-1 with TRBJ2-1; D is uncertain. The CDR3 loop spans 16 amino acids. V dropped 7 bases and J dropped 1 base, with 17 bases sitting between them. In germline, CDR1 is MNHNS, CDR2 SASEGT. The chain's CDR3 is CASTLSTLNSYNEQFF. CDR3 nucleotide sequence: TGTGCCAGCACCCTTTCGACCCTGAATTCCTACAATGAGCAGTTCTTC.

This clonotype was seen a handful of times. The chain is built from TRBV5-1 and TRBJ2-1; D possibly corresponds to TRBD2 (5 bases). The CDR3 sequence is 13 residues long. V was trimmed by 5 bases and J by 6 bases, leaving 12 bases between them. The germline gives CDR1 SGHRS, CDR2 YFSETQ. CDR3 loop: CASRGGRINEQFF. CDR3 DNA sequence: TGCGCCAGCAGGGGCGGGCGCATCAATGAGCAGTTCTTC. The full variable domain, with the rest looked up from reference TRBV5-1 and TRBJ2-1, is KAGVTQTPRYLIKTRGQQVTLSCSPISGHRSVSWYQQTPGQGLQFLFEYFSETQRNKGNFPGRFSGRQFSNSRSEMNVSTLELGDSALYLCASRGGRINEQFFGPGTRLTVL.

The chain uses TRBV6-6 and TRBJ1-6; D unclear. The germline gives CDR1 MNHNY, CDR2 SVGAGI (reference sequence). This CDR3 comprises 14 residues. The germline V and J ends were trimmed by 6 bases and 7 bases, with 13 bases remaining between them. CDR3 protein: CASSLGRRNSPLHF. The CDR3 DNA reads as TGTGCCAGCAGCTTAGGACGGAGAAATTCACCCCTCCACTTT.

CDR3 loop: CASSSGTMHGYTF. CDR3 coding DNA: TGCGCCAGCAGCTCCGGGACAATGCATGGCTACACCTTC. V gene TRBV5-1 combines with J gene TRBJ1-2, with D tentatively TRBD1 (6 bases). V was clipped by 3 bases and J by 6 bases, with 12 bases between them. From germline, CDR1 is SGHRS and CDR2 YFSETQ. The CDR3 extends over 13 amino acids.

The chain uses TRBV6-5 and TRBJ2-1; TRBD2 agrees at 10 bases. Germline CDR1 MNHEY, CDR2 SVGAGI. The V gene end was trimmed by 0 bases and the J gene end by 6 bases; junction bases not matched to a gene: 5. The CDR3 sequence is 16 residues long. Here the CDR3 DNA reads TGTGCCAGCAGTTACTCGGAACTAGCGGGGATCAATGAGCAGTTCTTC. Its protein product is CASSYSELAGINEQFF.

The CDR3 spells CASSVGGEQFF. In DNA form, the CDR3 reads TGTGCCAGCAGCGTGGGGGGTGAGCAGTTCTTC. The V gene is TRBV9, the J gene TRBJ2-1, with D perhaps matching TRBD2 (6 bases). Deletions cut 2 bases from V and 9 bases from J, with 6 bases between. This CDR3 spans 11 amino acids. Per germline, CDR1 SGDLS and CDR2 YYNGEE.